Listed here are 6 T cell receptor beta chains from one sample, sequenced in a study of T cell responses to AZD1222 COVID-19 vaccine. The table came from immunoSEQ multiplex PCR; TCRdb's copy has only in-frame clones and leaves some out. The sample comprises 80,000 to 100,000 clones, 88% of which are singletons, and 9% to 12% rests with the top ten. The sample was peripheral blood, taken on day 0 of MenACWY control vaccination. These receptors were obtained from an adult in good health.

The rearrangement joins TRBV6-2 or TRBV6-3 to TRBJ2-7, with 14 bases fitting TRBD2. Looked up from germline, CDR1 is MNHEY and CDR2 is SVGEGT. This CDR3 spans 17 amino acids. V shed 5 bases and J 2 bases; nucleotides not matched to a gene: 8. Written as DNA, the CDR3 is TGTGCCAGCAGTGCCTCCGGGACTAGCGGGGGAGCCTACGAGCAGTACTTC. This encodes CASSASGTSGGAYEQYF.

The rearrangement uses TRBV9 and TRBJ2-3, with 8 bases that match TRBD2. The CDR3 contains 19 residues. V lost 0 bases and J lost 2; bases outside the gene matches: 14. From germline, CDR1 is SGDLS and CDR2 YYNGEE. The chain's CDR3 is CASSVAPAQAGAATDTQYF. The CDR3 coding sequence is TGTGCCAGCAGCGTAGCTCCTGCCCAAGCGGGGGCCGCCACAGATACGCAGTATTTT.

The CDR3 sequence: CASSFSGNVLTF. The CDR3 DNA sequence: TGCGCCAGCAGCTTCTCGGGTAACGTCCTGACTTTC. V is TRBV5-1 and J is TRBJ2-6, with D unclear. In germline, CDR1 is SGHRS, CDR2 YFSETQ. The CDR3 sequence is 12 residues long. The V end was cut by 2 bases, the J end by 10 bases, with 7 bases between.

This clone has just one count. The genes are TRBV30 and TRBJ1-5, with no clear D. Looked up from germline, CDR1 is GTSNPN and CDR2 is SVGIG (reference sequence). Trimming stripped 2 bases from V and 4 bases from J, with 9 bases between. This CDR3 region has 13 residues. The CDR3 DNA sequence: TGTGCCTGGAGTACCTCGGGGAATCAGCCCCAGCATTTT. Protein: CAWSTSGNQPQHF.

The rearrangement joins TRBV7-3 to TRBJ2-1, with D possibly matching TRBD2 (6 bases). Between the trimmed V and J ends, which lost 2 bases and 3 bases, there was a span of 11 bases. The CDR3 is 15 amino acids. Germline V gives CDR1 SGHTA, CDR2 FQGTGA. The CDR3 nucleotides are TGTGCCAGCAGCTTATCTAGCGCAAACTACAATGAGCAGTTCTTC. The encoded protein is CASSLSSANYNEQFF.

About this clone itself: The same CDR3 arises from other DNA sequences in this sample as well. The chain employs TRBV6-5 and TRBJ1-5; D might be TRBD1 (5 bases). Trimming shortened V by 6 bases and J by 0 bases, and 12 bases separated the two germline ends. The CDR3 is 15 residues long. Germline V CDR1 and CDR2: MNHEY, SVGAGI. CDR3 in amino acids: CASSAGTDSNQPQHF. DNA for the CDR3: TGTGCCAGCAGCGCCGGGACGGATAGCAATCAGCCCCAGCATTTT.